This TCR beta chain was recovered during a study of T-cell memory formation after mild COVID-19. Background on the study: Largely, the TCR clusters proved donor specific. Study-wide results and limits: Clones from the second wave (peaking day 37) had unconfirmed SARS-CoV-2 specificity. Clones contracting over day 15 to 85 were CD4/CD8 balanced, with later expanders leaning CD4+.

The V segment lost 5 bases and the J segment 2 bases; nucleotides outside the gene matches: 5. The CDR3 spans 16 residues. This clonotype was seen a few times. Its antigen is currently unknown. TCRdb reanalysed the 5' RACE reads using MiXCR and keeps one entry per CDR3 protein. The sample contains 140,000 or so distinct CDR3 sequences, about 19% of which appear only once. The chain has TRBV12-3 or TRBV12-4 and TRBJ1-5; 11 nucleotides agree with TRBD1. This clonotype was obtained from an adult woman who had mild COVID-19 (a few samples of this study predate the infection). Cell type and time point are not known. The sequenced sample was PBMCs or a T cell subset sorted from them (not recorded which). DNA for the CDR3: TGTGCCAGCAGTGGACAGGGGGCGCGGGGCAATCAGCCCCAGCATTTT. Translation: CASSGQGARGNQPQHF.